The source of this T cell receptor beta chain is a study of control samples from healthy donors and cancer patients. Profiled with immunoSEQ multiplex PCR; TCRdb holds only in-frame clones, not every one. The table lists over 150,000 clones, roughly 95% of them singletons, with 0.85% to 1.3% in the top ten. Germline loops: CDR1 MRHNA, CDR2 SNTAGT. J lost 2 bases, V lost 6 bases, and 7 bases had no gene match. The CDR3 contains 15 residues. This sequence joins TRBV6-4 and TRBJ2-3; the match to TRBD2 covers 8 bases. The TCR sequence derives from a woman in her twenties or thirties in good health. The sequenced sample was blood. CDR3 residues: CASRQRGPFTDTQYF. CDR3 sequence (DNA): TGTGCCAGCAGGCAGCGGGGGCCGTTCACAGATACGCAGTATTTT.